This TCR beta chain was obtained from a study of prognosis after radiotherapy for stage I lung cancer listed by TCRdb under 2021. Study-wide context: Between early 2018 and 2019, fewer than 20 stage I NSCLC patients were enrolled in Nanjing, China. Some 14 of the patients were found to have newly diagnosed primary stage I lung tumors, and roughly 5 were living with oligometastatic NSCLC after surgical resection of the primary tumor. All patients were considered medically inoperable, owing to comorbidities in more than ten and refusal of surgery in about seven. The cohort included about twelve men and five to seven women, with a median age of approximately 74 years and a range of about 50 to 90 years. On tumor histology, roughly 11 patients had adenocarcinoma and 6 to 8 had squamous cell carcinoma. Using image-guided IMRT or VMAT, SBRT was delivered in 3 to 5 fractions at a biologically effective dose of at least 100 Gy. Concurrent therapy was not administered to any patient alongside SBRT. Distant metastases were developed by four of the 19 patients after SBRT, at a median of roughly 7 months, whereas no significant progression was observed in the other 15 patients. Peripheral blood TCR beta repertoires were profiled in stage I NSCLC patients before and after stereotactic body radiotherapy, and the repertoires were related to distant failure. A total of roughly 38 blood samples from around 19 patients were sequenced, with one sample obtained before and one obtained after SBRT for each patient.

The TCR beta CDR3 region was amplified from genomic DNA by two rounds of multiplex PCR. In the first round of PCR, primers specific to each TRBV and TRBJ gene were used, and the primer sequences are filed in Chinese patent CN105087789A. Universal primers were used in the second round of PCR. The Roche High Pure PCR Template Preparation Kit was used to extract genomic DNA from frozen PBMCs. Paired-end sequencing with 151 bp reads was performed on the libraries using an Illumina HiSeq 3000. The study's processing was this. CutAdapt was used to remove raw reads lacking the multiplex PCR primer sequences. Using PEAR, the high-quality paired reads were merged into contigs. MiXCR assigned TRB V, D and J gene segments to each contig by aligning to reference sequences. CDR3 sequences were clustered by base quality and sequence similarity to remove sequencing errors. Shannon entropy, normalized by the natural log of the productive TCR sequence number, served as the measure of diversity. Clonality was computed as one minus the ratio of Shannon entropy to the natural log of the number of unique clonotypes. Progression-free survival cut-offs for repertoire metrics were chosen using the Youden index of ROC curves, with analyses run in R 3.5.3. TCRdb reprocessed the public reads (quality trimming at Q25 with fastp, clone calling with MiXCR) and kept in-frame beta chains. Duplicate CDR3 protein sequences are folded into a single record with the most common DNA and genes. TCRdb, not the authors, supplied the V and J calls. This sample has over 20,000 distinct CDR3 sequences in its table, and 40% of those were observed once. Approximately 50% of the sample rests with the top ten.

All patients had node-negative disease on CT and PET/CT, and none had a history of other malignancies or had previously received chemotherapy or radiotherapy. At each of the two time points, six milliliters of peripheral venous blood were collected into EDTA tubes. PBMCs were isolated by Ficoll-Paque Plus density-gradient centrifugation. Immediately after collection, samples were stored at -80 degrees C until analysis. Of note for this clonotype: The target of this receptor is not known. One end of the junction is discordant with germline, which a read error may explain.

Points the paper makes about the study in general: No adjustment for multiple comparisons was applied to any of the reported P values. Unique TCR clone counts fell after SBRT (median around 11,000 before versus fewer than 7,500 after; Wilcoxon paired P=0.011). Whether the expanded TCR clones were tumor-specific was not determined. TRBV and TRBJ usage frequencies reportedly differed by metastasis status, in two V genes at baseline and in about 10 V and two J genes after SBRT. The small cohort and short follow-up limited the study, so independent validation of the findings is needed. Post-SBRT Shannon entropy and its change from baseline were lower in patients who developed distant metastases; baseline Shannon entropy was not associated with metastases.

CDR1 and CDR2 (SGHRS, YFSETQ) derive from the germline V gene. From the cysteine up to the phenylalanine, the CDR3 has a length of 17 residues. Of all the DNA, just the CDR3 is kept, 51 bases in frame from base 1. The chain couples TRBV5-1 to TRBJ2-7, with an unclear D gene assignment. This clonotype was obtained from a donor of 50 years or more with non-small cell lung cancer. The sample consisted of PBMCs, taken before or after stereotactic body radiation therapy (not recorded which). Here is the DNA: TGCGCGAGCAGCTTGGCCGCAGGTTTAACGTCTATCTACGAGCAGTACTTC. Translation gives CASSLAAGLTSIYEQYF.